This T cell receptor (beta chain) emerged from a study of T cell clonotyping in hematopoietic cell transplantation. Time point denoted: recipient sample about 28 days before transplant, after cytoreduction. Here immunoSEQ multiplex PCR was the method, and the copy in TCRdb shows in-frame clones only, minus some. Of tens of thousands of clones in the sample, 85% to 95% were seen once. Trimming removed 4 bases at V and 6 bases at J, with 16 bases between. The CDR3 runs to 14 residues. Germline CDR1 is SGDLS and CDR2 is YYNGEE. The chain links TRBV9 to TRBJ1-2; D not certain. The sequence was obtained from a middle-aged man with chronic myeloid leukemia. Some clones in this sample may be carry-over from other donors' samples. The sample consisted of peripheral blood mononuclear cells, taken before stem cell transplant. CDR3 DNA sequence: TGTGCCAGCAGCCCACGAGAAGGGTTAAATGGCTACACCTTC. Protein: CASSPREGLNGYTF.